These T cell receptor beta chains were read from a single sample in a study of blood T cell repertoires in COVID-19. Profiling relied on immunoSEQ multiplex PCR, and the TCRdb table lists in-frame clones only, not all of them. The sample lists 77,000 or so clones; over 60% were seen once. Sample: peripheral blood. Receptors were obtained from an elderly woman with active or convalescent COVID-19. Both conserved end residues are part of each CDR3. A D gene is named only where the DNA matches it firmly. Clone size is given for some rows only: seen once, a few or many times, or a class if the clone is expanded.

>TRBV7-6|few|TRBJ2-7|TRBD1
CASSLGDRGVHEQYF
TGTGCCAGCAGCTTAGGGGACAGGGGTGTCCACGAGCAGTACTTC
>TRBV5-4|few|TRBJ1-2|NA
CASSLTGRAWSYTF
TGTGCCAGCAGCTTGACAGGGAGGGCTTGGAGCTACACCTTC
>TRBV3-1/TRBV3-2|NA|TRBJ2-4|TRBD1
CASSRTGELQYF
TGTGCCAGCAGCCGGACAGGGGAGCTTCAGTACTTC
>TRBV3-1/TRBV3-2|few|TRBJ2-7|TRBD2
CASSLAGTSGEQYF
TGTGCCAGCAGCCTAGCCGGGACTAGCGGCGAGCAGTACTTC
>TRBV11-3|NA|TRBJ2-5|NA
CASSLASGETQYF
TGTGCCAGCAGCTTAGCCAGCGGGGAGACCCAGTACTTC
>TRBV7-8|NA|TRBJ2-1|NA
CASSLNPGTFTDEQFF
TGTGCCAGCAGCTTAAACCCCGGGACTTTCACCGATGAGCAGTTCTTC
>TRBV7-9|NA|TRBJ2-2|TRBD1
CASRPPDRRFGGELFF
TGTGCCAGCAGACCCCCGGACAGGAGGTTTGGCGGGGAGCTGTTTTTT
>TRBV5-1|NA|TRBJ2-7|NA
CASSNTGFPYEQYF
TGCGCCAGCAGCAATACAGGATTCCCCTACGAGCAGTACTTC
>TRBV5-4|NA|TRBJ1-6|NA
CASSPRSGFSPLHF
TGTGCCAGCTCGCCAAGGAGCGGGTTCTCACCCCTCCACTTT
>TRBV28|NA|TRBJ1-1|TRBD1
CASSSGQENTEAFF
TGTGCCAGCAGTTCGGGACAGGAGAACACTGAAGCTTTCTTT
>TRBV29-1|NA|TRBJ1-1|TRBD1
CSVARQGREAFF
TGCAGCGTCGCCCGACAGGGCCGAGAAGCTTTCTTT
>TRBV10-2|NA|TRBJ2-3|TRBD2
CASSEVAGESDTQYF
TGCGCCAGCAGTGAGGTAGCGGGGGAGTCAGATACGCAGTATTTT
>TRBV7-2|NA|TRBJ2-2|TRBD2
CASSLASGGRNTGELFF
TGTGCCAGCAGCTTAGCTAGCGGGGGCCGGAACACCGGGGAGCTGTTTTTT
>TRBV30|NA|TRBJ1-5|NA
CAWGDQGHNQPQHF
TGTGCCTGGGGGGACCAGGGTCACAATCAGCCCCAGCATTTT
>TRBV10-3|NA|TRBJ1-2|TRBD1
CAISESKTGMGGYTF
TGTGCCATCAGTGAGTCGAAGACAGGGATGGGTGGCTACACCTTC
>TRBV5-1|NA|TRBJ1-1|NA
CASSLNQGNTEAFF
TGCGCCAGCAGCTTAAACCAGGGGAACACTGAAGCTTTCTTT
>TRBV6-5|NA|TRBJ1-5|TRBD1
CASSWDRGYSNQPQHF
TGTGCCAGCAGTTGGGACAGGGGCTATAGCAATCAGCCCCAGCATTTT
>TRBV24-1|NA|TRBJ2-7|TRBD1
CATASRDRAYEQYF
TGTGCCACCGCAAGCCGGGACAGGGCATACGAGCAGTACTTC
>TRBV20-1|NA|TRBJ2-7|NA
CSANLGYEQYF
TGCAGTGCTAATCTCGGCTACGAGCAGTACTTC
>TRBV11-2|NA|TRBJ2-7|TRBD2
CASSLVRLAGPYEQYF
TGTGCCAGCAGCTTAGTTAGGCTAGCGGGCCCCTACGAGCAGTACTTC
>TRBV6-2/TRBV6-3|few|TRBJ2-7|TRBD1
CASSYPRDRVYEQYF
TGTGCCAGCAGTTACCCCCGGGACAGGGTCTACGAGCAGTACTTC
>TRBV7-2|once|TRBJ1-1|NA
CASSSQTGMNTEAFF
TGTGCCAGCAGCTCTCAGACAGGTATGAACACTGAAGCTTTCTTT
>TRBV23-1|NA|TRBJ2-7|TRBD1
CASSPRTGHSYEQYF
TGCGCCAGCAGTCCACGGACAGGGCACTCCTACGAGCAGTACTTC
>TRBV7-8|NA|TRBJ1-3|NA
CASSSPGSEGNTIYF
TGTGCCAGCAGTTCACCAGGGTCAGAGGGAAACACCATATATTTT
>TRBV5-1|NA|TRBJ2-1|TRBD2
CASSPGLAGPYNEQFF
TGCGCCAGCAGCCCGGGACTAGCGGGACCCTACAATGAGCAGTTCTTC
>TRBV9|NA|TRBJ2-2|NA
CASSVVPYPLDQAVELFF
TGTGCCAGCAGCGTAGTCCCTTACCCACTAGATCAAGCGGTGGAGCTGTTTTTT
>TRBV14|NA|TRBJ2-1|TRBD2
CASSQAAGGPNEQFF
TGTGCCAGCAGCCAAGCCGCGGGGGGGCCCAATGAGCAGTTCTTC
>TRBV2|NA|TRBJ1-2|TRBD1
CASSEWTGSGYTF
TGTGCCAGCAGTGAATGGACAGGGTCTGGCTACACCTTC
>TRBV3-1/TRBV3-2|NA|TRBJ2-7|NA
CASSQRTPYEQYF
TGTGCCAGCAGCCAAAGGACACCTTACGAGCAGTACTTC
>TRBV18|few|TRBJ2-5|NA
CASSQFQGQETQYF
TGTGCCAGCTCACAATTTCAGGGGCAAGAGACCCAGTACTTC
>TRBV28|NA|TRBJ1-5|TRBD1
CASSPLGQNQPQHF
TGTGCCAGCAGTCCCCTGGGACAGAATCAGCCCCAGCATTTT
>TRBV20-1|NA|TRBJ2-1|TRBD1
CSASPGGPLNNEQFF
TGCAGTGCTAGTCCAGGGGGCCCCTTGAACAATGAGCAGTTCTTC
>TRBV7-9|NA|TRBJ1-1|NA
CASSLEDRLAFF
TGTGCCAGCAGCTTAGAAGATCGACTAGCTTTCTTT
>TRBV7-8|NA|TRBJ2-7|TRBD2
CASSLKVGGTNSYEQYF
TGTGCCAGCAGCTTAAAGGTCGGGGGGACCAATTCCTACGAGCAGTACTTC
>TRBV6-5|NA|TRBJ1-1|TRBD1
CASSYGQGKKTEAFF
TGTGCCAGCAGTTACGGACAGGGAAAAAAGACTGAAGCTTTCTTT
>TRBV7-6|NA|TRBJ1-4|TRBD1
CASSSPQGFEEKLFF
TGTGCCAGCAGCTCTCCACAGGGGTTCGAAGAAAAACTGTTTTTT
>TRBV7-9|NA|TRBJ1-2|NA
CASSPNPTGLGAYGYTF
TGTGCCAGCAGCCCCAACCCCACAGGGTTAGGGGCCTATGGCTACACCTTC
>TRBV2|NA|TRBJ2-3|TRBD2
CASSPSTSGGLDTQYF
TGTGCCAGCAGTCCTTCGACTAGCGGGGGGCTGGATACGCAGTATTTT
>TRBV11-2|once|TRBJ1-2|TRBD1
CASSRGTGGYGYTF
TGTGCCAGCAGCAGAGGGACAGGGGGCTATGGCTACACCTTC
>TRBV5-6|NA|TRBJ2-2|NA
CASLELGGRENTGELFF
TGTGCCAGCCTAGAACTAGGGGGTCGGGAGAACACCGGGGAGCTGTTTTTT
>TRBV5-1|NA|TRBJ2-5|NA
CASSRRDRSRETQYF
TGCGCCAGCAGCCGTAGAGACAGGTCTCGAGAGACCCAGTACTTC
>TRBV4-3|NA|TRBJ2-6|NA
CASSQEARSGANVLTF
TGCGCCAGCAGCCAAGAAGCGCGCTCTGGGGCCAACGTCCTGACTTTC
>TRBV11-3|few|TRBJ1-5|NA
CASSLEERHSNQPQHF
TGTGCCAGCAGCTTAGAAGAGAGGCATAGCAATCAGCCCCAGCATTTT
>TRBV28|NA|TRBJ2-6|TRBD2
CATLSGGSGANVLTF
TGTGCCACCCTAAGCGGGGGGTCTGGGGCCAACGTCCTGACTTTC
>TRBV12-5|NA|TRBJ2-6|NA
CASGYFGGTGANVLTF
TGTGCTAGTGGTTACTTCGGGGGAACTGGGGCCAACGTCCTGACTTTC
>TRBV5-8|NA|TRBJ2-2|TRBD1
CASSLGDSYTGELFF
TGTGCCAGCAGCTTGGGGGACAGCTACACCGGGGAGCTGTTTTTT
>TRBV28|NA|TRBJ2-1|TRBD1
CASSSSGTAYNEQFF
TGTGCCAGCAGTTCCTCCGGGACAGCCTACAATGAGCAGTTCTTC
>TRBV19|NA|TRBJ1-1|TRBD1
CASRTDRGAEAFF
TGTGCCAGTAGAACCGACAGGGGGGCTGAAGCTTTCTTT
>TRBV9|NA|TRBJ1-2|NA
CASSADRRHTF
TGTGCCAGCAGCGCCGACAGGAGGCACACCTTC
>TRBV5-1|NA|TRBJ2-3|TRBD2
CATRPLGGTDTQYF
TGCGCCACCCGGCCCCTCGGGGGGACAGATACGCAGTATTTT
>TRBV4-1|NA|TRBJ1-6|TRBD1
CASSQDPGGSNSPLHF
TGCGCCAGCAGCCAAGATCCAGGGGGATCTAATTCACCCCTCCACTTT
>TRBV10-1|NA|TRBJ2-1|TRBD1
CASSAGTGQNEQFF
TGCGCCAGCAGCGCCGGGACAGGGCAGAATGAGCAGTTCTTC
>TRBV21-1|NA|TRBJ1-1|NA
CARPRREGCRDTEAFF
TGTGCCAGACCGCGCCGGGAGGGCTGTCGCGACACTGAAGCTTTCTTT
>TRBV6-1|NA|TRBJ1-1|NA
CASSEGGENTEAFF
TGTGCCAGCAGTGAAGGAGGTGAGAACACTGAAGCTTTCTTT